The 11 T cell receptor beta chains given below trace back to one sample, sequenced in a study of blood T cell repertoires in COVID-19. Produced via immunoSEQ multiplex PCR; TCRdb's table is partial and in-frame only. The sample yields about 120,000 clones, roughly nine tenths seen once. The sample was peripheral blood. These receptors came from a man aged 70-80 years who had recovered from COVID-19.

The DNA for the CDR3 is TGTGCCAGCAGCTTAGAGCCAGGAAGCTATGGCTACACCTTC. The encoded protein is CASSLEPGSYGYTF. The chain couples TRBV7-2 to TRBJ1-2; D is unresolved. The CDR3 loop spans 14 amino acids. Per the germline V gene, CDR1 is SGHTA and CDR2 is FQGNSA. V lost 1 base and J 4 bases, leaving 10 bases between the germline ends.

The chain uses TRBV9 and TRBJ1-2, with 7 nucleotides matching TRBD1. In germline, CDR1 is SGDLS, CDR2 YYNGEE. The V segment lost 0 bases and the J segment 4 bases; nucleotides outside the gene matches: 0. The CDR3 is 13 amino acids. CDR3 residues: CASSVDRGYGYTF. In nucleotides, the CDR3 is TGTGCCAGCAGCGTAGACAGGGGCTATGGCTACACCTTC.

The CDR3 DNA sequence: TGTGCCAGCAGTCTTGGGGGACTGGGGGGTTCACCCCTCCACTTT. Translated: CASSLGGLGGSPLHF. The chain employs TRBV27 and TRBJ1-6; TRBD1 might be the D (5 bases). The CDR3 contains 15 residues. The V end was cut by 5 bases, the J end by 9 bases, with 17 bases between. Germline CDR1 and CDR2: MNHEY and SMNVEV (reference sequence).

V usage is TRBV19 and J usage is TRBJ1-4, with 7 positions matching TRBD1. In germline, CDR1 is LNHDA, CDR2 SQIVND (reference sequence). With V trimmed by 7 bases and J by 15 bases, 14 bases remained unmatched. The CDR3 has 13 amino acids. The CDR3 spells CASKGVEGAGMFF. For the CDR3, the DNA is TGTGCCAGTAAAGGAGTGGAGGGGGCAGGGATGTTTTTT. The complete variable domain, with remaining parts taken from reference TRBV19 and TRBJ1-4, reads DGGITQSPKYLFRKEGQNVTLSCEQNLNHDAMYWYRQDPGQGLRLIYYSQIVNDFQKGDIAEGYSVSREKKESFPLTVTSAQKNPTAFYLCASKGVEGAGMFFGSGTQLSVL.

The chain couples TRBV5-6 to TRBJ2-7, with TRBD2 matching over 10 bases. Germline-derived CDR1 and CDR2 are SGHDT and YYEEEE. With 7 bases clipped from V and 5 bases from J, the junction kept 9 bases outside the gene matches. The CDR3 extends over 14 amino acids. The CDR3 coding sequence is TGTGCCAGCGATTCTAGCGGGAGAAGGCACGAGCAGTACTTC. Translation gives CASDSSGRRHEQYF.

The chain employs TRBV15 and TRBJ2-4, with 7 bases fitting TRBD1. Per germline, CDR1 LNHNV and CDR2 YYDKDF (reference sequence). The ends lost 3 bases at V and 6 bases at J; junction bases unmatched: 8. This CDR3 region has 15 residues. Here the CDR3 DNA reads TGTGCCACCAGCAGCCCCAAGGGGGCAGGAAACATTCAGTACTTC. This translates into CATSSPKGAGNIQYF. The variable domain in full, with the rest retrieved from reference TRBV15 and TRBJ2-4, is DAMVIQNPRYQVTQFGKPVTLSCSQTLNHNVMYWYQQKSSQAPKLLFHYYDKDFNNEADTPDNFQSRRPNTSFCFLDIRSPGLGDTAMYLCATSSPKGAGNIQYFGAGTRLSVL.

This clone was counted a few times. The rearrangement joins TRBV6-5 to TRBJ1-5, with D possibly being TRBD1 (5 bases). Germline CDR1 and CDR2: MNHEY and SVGAGI. V lost 10 bases to trimming and J lost 4 bases, with 14 bases between them. The length of the CDR3 is 13 residues. Here the CDR3 reads CATQGGWNQPQHF. In DNA, the CDR3 is TGTGCCACCCAGGGTGGGTGGAATCAGCCCCAGCATTTT.

This rearrangement joins TRBV7-9 to TRBJ1-1; D perhaps matches TRBD1 (6 bases). CDR3 length equals 16 residues. Germline V CDR1 and CDR2: SEHNR, FQNEAQ (reference sequence). With 1 base removed from V and 10 bases from J, the gap between germline ends came to 22 bases. The CDR3 bases are TGTGCCAGCAGCTTAGTGGACAGAGCTAGGCCCGAGGTAGCTTTCTTT. It specifies CASSLVDRARPEVAFF.

The gene calls are TRBV14 and TRBJ2-1, with 15 bases identical to TRBD2. This CDR3 spans 18 amino acids. Trimming at V came to 4 bases and at J to 12 bases, leaving 16 bases not matched to a gene. Germline loops: CDR1 SGHDN, CDR2 FVKESK. CDR3 nucleotide sequence: TGTGCCAGCAGCCCAATGGGCTGGGGACTAGCGGGAGGTGGAGGGCAGTTCTTC. It translates to CASSPMGWGLAGGGGQFF.

The J gene is TRBJ1-2, the V gene TRBV5-4, with 10 bases identical to TRBD1. The CDR3 has 14 residues. Germline V CDR1 and CDR2: SGHNT, YYREEE (reference sequence). V trimming: 4 bases; J trimming: 5 bases; junction bases outside the gene matches: 5. The CDR3 loop is CASSLDRGFYGYTF. Here the CDR3 DNA reads TGTGCCAGCAGCCTGGACAGGGGGTTTTATGGCTACACCTTC.

The V call is TRBV27, the J call TRBJ2-5; 9 bases match TRBD1. The CDR3 is 16 residues long. V was clipped by 1 base and J by 5 bases; unmatched bases: 8. CDR1 and CDR2 from the germline V gene are MNHEY and SMNVEV (reference sequence). CDR3 loop: CASSLYPGQGRETQYF. The CDR3 coding sequence is TGTGCCAGCAGTTTATACCCGGGACAGGGAAGGGAGACCCAGTACTTC.